Detailed here is one T cell receptor beta chain. What it recognizes is unknown. Germline V CDR1 and CDR2: LGHDT, YNNKEL (reference sequence). CDR3 length equals 12 residues. The V gene lost 4 bases and the J gene lost 5 bases, with 8 bases spanning the gap. This entry belongs to a study of vaccination effects on CD4 cells after COVID-19. The overall study: Some 2.1 million PBMC per well received around 9.3 IU/ml IL-2 and approximately 11 ug/ml peptides in culture.

The method was immunoSEQ multiplex PCR; TCRdb's version includes in-frame clones alone and lacks a portion of them. The sample includes some 70,000 clones, less than 80% of them seen just once. Cells that had been cultured for approximately eleven days were the source of isolated CD4+ T cells. Two doses of BNT162b2 or mRNA-1273 vaccine were administered to participants. This chain links TRBV3-1 (or the pseudogene TRBV3-2) with TRBJ1-2; D uncertain. Sample: CD4+ T cells from PBMCs cultured without peptide, taken after COVID-19 vaccination. This receptor was obtained from a human donor who received a COVID-19 vaccine. CDR3 protein: CASSLTEYGYTF. DNA of the CDR3: TGTGCCAGCAGCCTGACGGAATATGGCTACACCTTC.